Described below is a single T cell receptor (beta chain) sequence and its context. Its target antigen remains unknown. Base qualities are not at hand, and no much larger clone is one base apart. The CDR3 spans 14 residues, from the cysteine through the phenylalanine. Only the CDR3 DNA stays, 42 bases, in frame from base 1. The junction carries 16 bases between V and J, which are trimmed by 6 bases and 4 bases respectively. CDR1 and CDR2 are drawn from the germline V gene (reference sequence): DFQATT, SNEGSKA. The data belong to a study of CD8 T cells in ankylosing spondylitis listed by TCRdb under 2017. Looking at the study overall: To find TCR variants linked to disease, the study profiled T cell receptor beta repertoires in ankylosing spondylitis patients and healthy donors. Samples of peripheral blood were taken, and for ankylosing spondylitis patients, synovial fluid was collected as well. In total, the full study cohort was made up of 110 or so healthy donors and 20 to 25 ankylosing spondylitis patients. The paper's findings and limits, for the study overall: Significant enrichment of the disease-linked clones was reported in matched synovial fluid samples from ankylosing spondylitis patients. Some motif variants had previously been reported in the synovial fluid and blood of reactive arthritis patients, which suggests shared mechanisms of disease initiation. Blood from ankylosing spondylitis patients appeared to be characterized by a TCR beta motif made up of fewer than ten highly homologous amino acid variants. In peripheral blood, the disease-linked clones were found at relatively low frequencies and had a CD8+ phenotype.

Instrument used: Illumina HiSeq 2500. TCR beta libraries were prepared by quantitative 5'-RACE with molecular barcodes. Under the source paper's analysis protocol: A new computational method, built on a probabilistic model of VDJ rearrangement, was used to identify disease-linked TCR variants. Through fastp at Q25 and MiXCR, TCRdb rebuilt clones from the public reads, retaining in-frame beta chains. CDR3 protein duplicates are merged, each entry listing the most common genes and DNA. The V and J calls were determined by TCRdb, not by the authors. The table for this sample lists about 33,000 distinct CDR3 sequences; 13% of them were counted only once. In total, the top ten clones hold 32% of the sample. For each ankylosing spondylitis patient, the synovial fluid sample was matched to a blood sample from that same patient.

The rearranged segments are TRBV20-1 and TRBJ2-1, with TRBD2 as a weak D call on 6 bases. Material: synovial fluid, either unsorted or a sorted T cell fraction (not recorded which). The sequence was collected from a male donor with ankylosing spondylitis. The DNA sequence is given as TGCAGTGCGCTAACGGGGCGGGATTACAATGAGCAGTTCTTC. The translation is CSALTGRDYNEQFF.